The 25 T cell receptor beta chains given below trace back to one sample, sequenced in a study of PD-1 blockade in classical Hodgkin lymphoma. Sequencing was performed with immunoSEQ multiplex PCR; in TCRdb, only in-frame clones are kept and a portion is missing. The repertoire consists of fewer than 90,000 clones, with approximately 94% occurring once and the leading ten covering more than 6.5%. Each of the patients experienced relapse following autologous stem cell transplantation, and their brentuximab vedotin exposure differed. This specimen consisted of peripheral blood mononuclear cells (PBMCs), obtained at baseline. All receptors come from a human donor with classical Hodgkin lymphoma.

This clone was counted once. V gene TRBV27 combines with J gene TRBJ1-1, with D hard to call. The CDR3 totals 14 residues. The V end was cut by 3 bases, the J end by 0 bases, with 8 bases between. CDR1 is MNHEY and CDR2 is SMNVEV in the germline V gene (reference sequence). CDR3 coding DNA: TGTGCCAGCAGTTTCTCTGGGATGAACACTGAAGCTTTCTTT. It yields the protein CASSFSGMNTEAFF.

V usage is TRBV6-1 and J usage is TRBJ1-5; unclear D gene. V lost 6 bases and J 5 bases, leaving 14 bases between the germline ends. The length of the CDR3 is 14 residues. The germline CDR1 and CDR2 sequences are MNHNS and SASEGT. This CDR3 reads CASSRAWGDQPQHF. CDR3 in DNA: TGTGCCAGCAGCAGAGCCTGGGGTGATCAGCCCCAGCATTTT.

The chain has TRBV27 and TRBJ1-5; TRBD1 might be the D (6 bases). The CDR3 has 15 residues. V lost 4 bases to trimming and J lost 1 base, with 11 bases between them. Per germline, CDR1 MNHEY and CDR2 SMNVEV (reference sequence). The DNA for the CDR3 is TGTGCCAGCAGTTCTGCCAGGGGAAGCAATCAGCCCCAGCATTTT. Protein sequence: CASSSARGSNQPQHF.

The rearrangement joins TRBV2 to TRBJ2-5; 7 bases fit TRBD2. The CDR3 loop spans 14 amino acids. CDR1 and CDR2 (germline): SNHLY, FYNNEI. Trimming took 6 bases from V and 1 from J; bases not matched to a gene: 5. The CDR3 protein is CASRDTSAQETQYF. The DNA of the CDR3 is TGTGCCAGCAGAGACACTAGCGCCCAAGAGACCCAGTACTTC.

The rearrangement links TRBV18 to TRBJ2-1; possibly TRBD2 for D (5 bases). The CDR3 is 15 residues long. Deletions cut 5 bases from V and 6 bases from J, with 17 bases between. The germline V gene encodes CDR1 KGHSH and CDR2 LQKENI. CDR3 DNA: TGTGCCAGCTCATCCGCGGTACTAGAGGGCAATGAGCAGTTCTTC. Translated, it gives CASSSAVLEGNEQFF.

J is TRBJ1-2 and V is TRBV11-2, with D uncertain. With 0 bases removed from V and 1 base from J, the gap between germline ends came to 0 bases. In germline, CDR1 is SGHAT, CDR2 FQNNGV. This CDR3 is 12 amino acids long. The CDR3 DNA sequence: TGTGCCAGCAGCTTAGATAACTATGGCTACACCTTC. It yields the protein CASSLDNYGYTF.

V and J are TRBV10-3 and TRBJ1-2, with D tentatively TRBD1 (5 bases). In germline, CDR1 is ENHRY, CDR2 SYGVKD. V was pared by 8 bases and J by 6 bases, with 13 bases between. The CDR3 sequence is 12 residues long. The CDR3 nucleotides are TGTGCCATCGGGACCCTAAGGCATGGCTACACCTTC. Its protein product is CAIGTLRHGYTF.

The chain has TRBV5-6 and TRBJ2-2; D remains ambiguous. This CDR3 has 16 residues. Trimming shortened V by 4 bases and J by 5 bases, and 18 bases separated the two germline ends. Per the germline V gene, CDR1 is SGHDT and CDR2 is YYEEEE. CDR3 loop: CASSLQTPARTGELFF. In nucleotides, the CDR3 is TGTGCCAGCAGCCTACAGACCCCGGCACGGACCGGGGAGCTGTTTTTT.

The chain links TRBV7-3 to TRBJ1-2; D remains unclear. The CDR3 runs 17 residues. The V end lost 0 bases, the J end lost 2 bases, and 16 bases lay between the germline ends. Germline lookup yields CDR1 SGHTA and CDR2 FQGTGA. DNA for the CDR3: TGTGCCAGCAGCTTAACTGAGGGTACGGCTTTGAACTATGGCTACACCTTC. Translation gives CASSLTEGTALNYGYTF.

The chain links TRBV5-5 to TRBJ2-7; D remains ambiguous. This CDR3 region has 11 residues. Germline lookup yields CDR1 SGHKS and CDR2 YYEKEE (reference sequence). Trimming shortened V by 4 bases and J by 3 bases, and 5 bases separated the two germline ends. CDR3 in DNA: TGTGCCAGCAGCAAGAGCTACGAGCAGTACTTC. This encodes CASSKSYEQYF. Drawing the rest from reference TRBV5-5 and TRBJ2-7, the complete variable domain is DAGVTQSPTHLIKTRGQQVTLRCSPISGHKSVSWYQQVLGQGPQFIFQYYEKEERGRGNFPDRFSARQFPNYSSELNVNALLLGDSALYLCASSKSYEQYFGPGTRLTVT.

V gene TRBV7-8 combines with J gene TRBJ1-3; D ambiguous. Trimming shortened V by 0 bases and J by 4 bases, and 10 bases separated the two germline ends. The CDR3 is made up of 15 amino acids. CDR1 is SGHVS, CDR2 FQNEAQ, per germline. The CDR3 DNA reads TGTGCCAGCAGCTTAGCTCAGGTGGGAGGAAACACCATATATTTT. Amino acid sequence: CASSLAQVGGNTIYF. Full variable domain (missing parts from reference TRBV7-8 and TRBJ1-3): GAGVSQSPRYKVAKRGQDVALRCDPISGHVSLFWYQQALGQGPEFLTYFQNEAQLDKSGLPSDRFFAERPEGSVSTLKIQRTQQEDSAVYLCASSLAQVGGNTIYFGEGSWLTVV.

The chain has TRBV29-1 and TRBJ1-2, with D uncertain. CDR3 length equals 12 residues. Germline V gene data show CDR1 as SQVTM and CDR2 as ANQGSEA. The V and J ends lost 5 bases and 5 bases respectively, with 12 bases between them. Here the CDR3 reads CSVPGRAYGYTF. CDR3 sequence (DNA): TGCAGCGTTCCAGGCCGAGCTTATGGCTACACCTTC.

V is TRBV11-1 and J is TRBJ1-1; 11 bases are shared with TRBD1. The germline CDR1 and CDR2 sequences are SGHAT and FQDESV (reference sequence). CDR3 length: 13 amino acids. The J segment lost 6 bases and the V segment lost 5 bases, leaving 2 bases of the junction unmatched. In DNA, the CDR3 is TGTGCCAGCAGCCTGGGACAGGGGGCTGAAGCTTTCTTT. This translates into CASSLGQGAEAFF.

The rearrangement uses TRBV7-9 and TRBJ2-5; no clear D gene. Germline lookup yields CDR1 SEHNR and CDR2 FQNEAQ (reference sequence). The CDR3 runs 13 residues. V gave up 6 bases and J gave up 5 bases, with 13 bases separating them. The CDR3 region has the DNA TGTGCCAGCAGTCTTGATACGAAGGAGACCCAGTACTTC. It translates to CASSLDTKETQYF.

V is TRBV25-1 and J is TRBJ1-3, with D unclear. The V end lost 3 bases, the J end lost 0 bases, and 9 bases lay between the germline ends. CDR3 length equals 15 residues. Germline assignment: CDR1 MGHDK and CDR2 SYGVNS. The DNA of the CDR3 is TGTGCCAGCAGTGAGGCTCCGTACTCTGGAAACACCATATATTTT. Amino acid sequence: CASSEAPYSGNTIYF.

V is TRBV11-2 and J is TRBJ2-4; a possible D gene is TRBD1 (5 bases). CDR1 and CDR2 from the germline V gene are SGHAT and FQNNGV. This CDR3 is 18 amino acids long. V shed 1 base and J shed 0 bases, with 16 bases lying between them. CDR3 residues: CASSLVKVGATAKNIQYF. The CDR3 coding sequence is TGTGCCAGCAGCTTAGTTAAAGTAGGGGCGACAGCCAAAAACATTCAGTACTTC.

This rearrangement joins TRBV7-9 to TRBJ1-1; tentative D call: TRBD1 (5 bases). V shed 8 bases and J shed 3 bases, with 19 bases lying between them. This CDR3 is 15 amino acids long. CDR1 and CDR2 (germline): SEHNR, FQNEAQ (reference sequence). CDR3 residues: CASFLQRARDTEAFF. CDR3 sequence (DNA): TGTGCCAGCTTCCTCCAAAGGGCCAGGGACACTGAAGCTTTCTTT.

The CDR3 DNA reads as TGTGCCAGCAATAGTCGGGCGACAGGGCTCCGAGAGACCCAGTACTTC. This encodes CASNSRATGLRETQYF. The chain uses TRBV2 and TRBJ2-5, with 7 bases aligning to TRBD1. The CDR3 is 16 residues long. Germline V gives CDR1 SNHLY, CDR2 FYNNEI. V gave up 7 bases and J gave up 4 bases; unmatched junction bases: 15. Combining the CDR3 with reference TRBV2 and TRBJ2-5 gives the whole variable domain EPEVTQTPSHQVTQMGQEVILRCVPISNHLYFYWYRQILGQKVEFLVSFYNNEISEKSEIFDDQFSVERPDGSNFTLKIRSTKLEDSAMYFCASNSRATGLRETQYFGPGTRLLVL.

The chain couples TRBV7-9 to TRBJ1-6, with D perhaps TRBD1 (6 bases). V dropped 5 bases and J dropped 10 bases, with 18 bases sitting between them. The V gene's germline CDR1 is SEHNR and CDR2 FQNEAQ (reference sequence). The CDR3 has 15 amino acids. CDR3 in amino acids: CASSPKGGTGSPLHF. CDR3 coding DNA: TGTGCCAGCAGCCCAAAGGGGGGCACAGGGTCACCCCTCCACTTT.

The rearrangement joins TRBV6-1 to TRBJ2-7; no reliable D call. The CDR3 is made up of 11 amino acids. Germline V gene lookup returns CDR1 MNHNS and CDR2 SASEGT. Between the trimmed V and J ends, which lost 8 bases and 4 bases, there was a span of 9 bases. The CDR3 DNA reads TGTGCCAGCTTTCCGGTATACGAGCAGTACTTC. Translation gives CASFPVYEQYF.

V usage is TRBV13 and J usage is TRBJ2-5, with D possibly called TRBD1 or TRBD2 (6 bases each). The CDR3 is made up of 20 amino acids. Trimming shortened V by 5 bases and J by 1 base, and 29 bases separated the two germline ends. The V gene's germline CDR1 is PRHDT and CDR2 FYEKMQ (reference sequence). CDR3 protein: CASSIEGQSGELGFQETQYF. Here the CDR3 DNA reads TGTGCCAGCAGCATCGAGGGACAATCGGGGGAGTTGGGGTTCCAAGAGACCCAGTACTTC.

The chain links TRBV20-1 to TRBJ2-2, with D unresolved. This CDR3 region has 11 residues. Germline CDR1 is DFQATT and CDR2 is SNEGSKA (reference sequence). V was clipped by 6 bases and J by 8 bases, with 10 bases between them. The CDR3 reads CSATPFGELFF. In nucleotides, the CDR3 is TGCAGTGCCACCCCGTTTGGGGAGCTGTTTTTT.

The rearrangement uses TRBV4-1 and TRBJ1-5; D uncertain. The CDR3 loop spans 16 amino acids. V lost 2 bases to trimming and J lost 2 bases, with 13 bases between them. Germline V gene data show CDR1 as MGHRA and CDR2 as YSYEKL. CDR3 sequence (DNA): TGCGCCAGCAGCCAACCTCAGGACGCTGGCAATCAGCCCCAGCATTTT. Translating gives CASSQPQDAGNQPQHF.

The J gene is TRBJ1-1, the V gene TRBV2; the match to TRBD1 covers 9 bases. The CDR3 is made up of 16 amino acids. Trimming cost V 4 bases and J 1 base; bases outside gene matches: 7. CDR1 and CDR2 from the germline V gene are SNHLY and FYNNEI. DNA for the CDR3: TGTGCCAGCAGTGCCGGGACAGGGAGGGGGAACACTGAAGCTTTCTTT. It yields the protein CASSAGTGRGNTEAFF.

This chain links TRBV2 with TRBJ2-3; tentatively, D is TRBD2 (5 bases). The V end was cut by 6 bases, the J end by 0 bases, with 13 bases between. Germline lookup yields CDR1 SNHLY and CDR2 FYNNEI. The CDR3 sequence is 15 residues long. The CDR3, as DNA: TGTGCCAGCAGAACGGGATTACCTAGCACAGATACGCAGTATTTT. Encoded protein: CASRTGLPSTDTQYF.